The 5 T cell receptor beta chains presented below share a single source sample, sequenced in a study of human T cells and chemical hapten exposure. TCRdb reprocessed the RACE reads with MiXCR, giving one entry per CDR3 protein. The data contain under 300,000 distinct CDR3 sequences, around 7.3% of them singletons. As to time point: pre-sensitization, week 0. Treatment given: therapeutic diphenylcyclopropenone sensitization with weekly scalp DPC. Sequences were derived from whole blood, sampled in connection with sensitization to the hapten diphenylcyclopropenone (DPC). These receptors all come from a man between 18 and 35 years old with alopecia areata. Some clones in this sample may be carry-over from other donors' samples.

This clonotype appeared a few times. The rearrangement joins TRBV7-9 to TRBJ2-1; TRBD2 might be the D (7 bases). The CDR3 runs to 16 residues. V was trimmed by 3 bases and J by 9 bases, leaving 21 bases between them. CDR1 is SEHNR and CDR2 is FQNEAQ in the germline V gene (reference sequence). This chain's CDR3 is CASSFRGDYRRVEQFF. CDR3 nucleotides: TGTGCCAGCAGCTTTAGGGGGGACTACCGTCGAGTTGAGCAGTTCTTC. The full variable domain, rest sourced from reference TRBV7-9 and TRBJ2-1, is DTGVSQNPRHKITKRGQNVTFRCDPISEHNRLYWYRQTLGQGPEFLTYFQNEAQLEKSRLLSDRFSAERPKGSFSTLEIQRTEQGDSAMYLCASSFRGDYRRVEQFFGPGTRLTVL.

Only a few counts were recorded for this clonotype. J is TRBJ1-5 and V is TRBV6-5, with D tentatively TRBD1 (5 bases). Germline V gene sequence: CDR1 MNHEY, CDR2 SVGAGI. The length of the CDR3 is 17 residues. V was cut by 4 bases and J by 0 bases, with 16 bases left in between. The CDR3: CASSSLAGIYSNQPQHF. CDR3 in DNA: TGTGCCAGCAGTTCCTTGGCAGGGATCTATAGCAATCAGCCCCAGCATTTT.

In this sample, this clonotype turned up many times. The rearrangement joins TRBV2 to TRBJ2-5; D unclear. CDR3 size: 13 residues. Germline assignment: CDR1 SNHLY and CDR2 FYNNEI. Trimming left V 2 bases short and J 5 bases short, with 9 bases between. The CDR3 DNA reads TGTGCCAGCAGTGAAATAGATGAGGAGACCCAGTACTTC. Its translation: CASSEIDEETQYF.

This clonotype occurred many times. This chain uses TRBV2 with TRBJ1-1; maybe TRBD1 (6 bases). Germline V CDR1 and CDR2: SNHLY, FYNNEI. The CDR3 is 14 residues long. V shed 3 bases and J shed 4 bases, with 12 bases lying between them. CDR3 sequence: CASSDKQGFTEAFF. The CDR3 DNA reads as TGTGCCAGCAGTGATAAGCAGGGGTTCACTGAAGCTTTCTTT.

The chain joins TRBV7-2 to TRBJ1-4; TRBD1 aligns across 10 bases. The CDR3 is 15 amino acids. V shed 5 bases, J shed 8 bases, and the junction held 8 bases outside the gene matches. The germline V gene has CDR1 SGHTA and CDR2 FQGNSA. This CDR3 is CASSTSGTGAEKLFF. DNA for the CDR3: TGTGCCAGCAGCACCTCCGGGACAGGGGCCGAAAAACTGTTTTTT.